This is a list of T cell receptor beta chains from one sample in a study of blood T cells in healthy people across ages. One entry per CDR3 protein, called by TCRdb with MiXCR from the 5' RACE reads. The sample records some 1.6 million distinct CDR3 sequences, about 35% being singletons. The specimen was blood. The receptors originated from a woman in her thirties in good health. Both conserved end residues are part of each CDR3. Fields, in order: V gene, CDR3 length, D gene, J gene, clone size, CDR3 DNA, CDR3 protein. The D gene is left open where the match is weak. Where a row states a size, it is once, few, many or the class of an expanded clone; other rows omit it.

>TRBV28|14|TRBD2|TRBJ2-2|-
TGTGCCAGCAGGACTAGCGGATCTACCGGGGAGCTGTTTTTT
CASRTSGSTGELFF
>TRBV12-3/TRBV12-4|14|-|TRBJ1-2|few
TGTGCCAGCAGTTTAGGACTGTCAAACTATGGCTACACCTTC
CASSLGLSNYGYTF
>TRBV20-1|13|-|TRBJ1-1|-
TGCAGTACCACTTTGGGGTCTGGAACTGAAGCTTTCTTT
CSTTLGSGTEAFF
>TRBV5-1|15|TRBD2|TRBJ2-7|-
TGCGCCAGCAGCTTGGAGATAGCGGGGGTCCACGAGCAGTACTTC
CASSLEIAGVHEQYF
>TRBV7-3|18|-|TRBJ2-1|once
TGTGCCAGCAGCTTACCCAGGTTGGGCCATAGCTCCTACAATGAGCAGTTCTTC
CASSLPRLGHSSYNEQFF
>TRBV3-1|16|TRBD2|TRBJ2-3|-
TGTGCCAGCAGCCAAGATGGACTAGCGGGGCCAGATACGCAGTATTTT
CASSQDGLAGPDTQYF
>TRBV5-1|16|-|TRBJ2-3|-
TGCGCCAGCAGCTTGGCCATCGGTGATCTCACATATACGCAGTATTTT
CASSLAIGDLTYTQYF
>TRBV2|14|TRBD1|TRBJ2-7|-
TGTGCCAGCATAATAAGACAGGGACGCGACGAGCAGTACTTC
CASIIRQGRDEQYF
>TRBV5-4|15|TRBD2|TRBJ2-5|-
TGTGCCAGCAGCTCAGCGGGAGGGAAATTAGAGACCCAGTACTTC
CASSSAGGKLETQYF
>TRBV28|16|-|TRBJ2-1|-
TGTGCCAGCAGTTTTGTAACACAGGGCTCCTACAATGAGCAGTTCTTC
CASSFVTQGSYNEQFF
>TRBV6-5|15|-|TRBJ2-7|-
TGTGCCAGCAGTCCTTCTGCCCTTGGGGGGCGGGAGCAGTACTTC
CASSPSALGGREQYF
>TRBV5-5|13|-|TRBJ2-7|-
TGTGCCAGCAGCCTGCAGGGGAATCGGGAGCAGTACTTC
CASSLQGNREQYF
>TRBV5-5|14|-|TRBJ2-7|-
TGTGCCAGCAGCTTGCAGGGGTGGGAGTACGAGCAGTACTTC
CASSLQGWEYEQYF
>TRBV6-4|13|-|TRBJ1-1|-
TGTGCCAGCAGTACAGAAATGAACACTGAAGCTTTCTTT
CASSTEMNTEAFF
>TRBV6-6|16|TRBD2|TRBJ2-3|many
TGTGCCAGCAGGCCCGGACTAGACCATTTCACAGATACGCAGTATTTT
CASRPGLDHFTDTQYF
>TRBV29-1|12|-|TRBJ1-4|-
TGCAGCGTCAGTGGGCCAGATGAAAAACTGTTTTTT
CSVSGPDEKLFF
>TRBV29-1|14|TRBD1|TRBJ2-3|few
TGCAGCGTATTGGGACAGGACAGCACAGATACGCAGTATTTT
CSVLGQDSTDTQYF
>TRBV15|14|-|TRBJ2-7|-
TGTGCCACCAGCAGAGACCAGGTAGACTACGAGCAGTACTTC
CATSRDQVDYEQYF
>TRBV2|14|TRBD1|TRBJ1-2|few
TGTGCCAGCAGTGACGACAGGGGACAAAATGGCTACACCTTC
CASSDDRGQNGYTF
>TRBV20-1|15|TRBD1|TRBJ1-2|few
TGCAGTGCCGTAAGCACAGGGGCCCATAACTATGGCTACACCTTC
CSAVSTGAHNYGYTF
>TRBV18|14|TRBD2|TRBJ2-7|-
TGTGCCAGCTCAAAACCTAGCGGGACCCCGGGGCAGTACTTC
CASSKPSGTPGQYF
>TRBV7-8|19|TRBD1|TRBJ1-3|-
TGTGCCAGCAGCTTAGCGCGTTGGCAGGGGGACCTTCAGGGGAACACCATATATTTT
CASSLARWQGDLQGNTIYF
>TRBV6-1|13|-|TRBJ2-7|-
TGTGCCCTCGAGAGTATGTCCTCCTACGAGCAGTACTTC
CALESMSSYEQYF
>TRBV7-3|15|TRBD2|TRBJ2-3|-
TGTGCCAACAGCCCAGAGACTAGCGGGAGGGATACGCAGTATTTT
CANSPETSGRDTQYF
>TRBV9|14|-|TRBJ2-5|few
TGTGCCAGCAGCGTAGGGCCCCTTGGAGAGACCCAGTACTTC
CASSVGPLGETQYF
>TRBV7-6|14|-|TRBJ2-3|-
TGTGCCAGCAGCCGGACACCCTCGACAGATACGCAGTATTTT
CASSRTPSTDTQYF
>TRBV6-6|17|-|TRBJ1-4|-
TGTGCCAGCAGTTACACTACAAGGGGGGGGAGGAGTGAAAAACTGTTTTTT
CASSYTTRGGRSEKLFF
>TRBV20-1|14|-|TRBJ2-5|-
TGCAGTGCCGGGAGTGGGGGGCGAGAGGAGACCCAGTACTTC
CSAGSGGREETQYF
>TRBV12-3/TRBV12-4|17|-|TRBJ1-6|-
TGTGCCAGCAGTACGACAGCTCAGAGCTCCTATAATTCACCCCTCCACTTT
CASSTTAQSSYNSPLHF
>TRBV4-1|14|-|TRBJ2-5|many
TGCGCCAGCAGTCACCGGGGCGGGAAGGAGACCCAGTACTTC
CASSHRGGKETQYF
>TRBV5-1|15|TRBD2|TRBJ2-1|-
TGCGCCAGCTTACCGACTAGCGGAGCGGGAAATGAGCAGTTCTTC
CASLPTSGAGNEQFF
>TRBV20-1|14|TRBD2|TRBJ2-3|-
TGCAGTGCTAGTCGGAGACTAGCCACAGATACGCAGTATTTT
CSASRRLATDTQYF
>TRBV2|14|-|TRBJ1-5|-
TGTGCCAGCCGGCCTCAGCAGGGAAGTCAGCCCCAGCATTTT
CASRPQQGSQPQHF
>TRBV7-2|18|TRBD1|TRBJ2-1|-
TGTGCCAGCGGCTTAGTCTTCGGGACAGGGGGCTCCTACAATGGGCAGTTCTTC
CASGLVFGTGGSYNGQFF
>TRBV11-2|17|TRBD2|TRBJ2-1|-
TGTGCCAGCAGCCGGACTAGCGGGGATAGCTCCTACAATGAGCAGTTCTTC
CASSRTSGDSSYNEQFF
>TRBV18|14|-|TRBJ1-6|once
TGTGCCAGCTCTCCCACGGAAAGAAGTTCACCCCTCCACTTT
CASSPTERSSPLHF
>TRBV28|14|-|TRBJ2-7|-
TGTGCCAGCAGTTTCGGGGGGCAACTCTACGAGCAGTACTTC
CASSFGGQLYEQYF
>TRBV4-1|15|TRBD2|TRBJ2-7|-
TGCGACAGCAGCCAAAGACTAGCGGGCCCTAACGAGCAGTACTTC
CDSSQRLAGPNEQYF
>TRBV5-4|15|TRBD1|TRBJ2-7|few
TGTGCCAGCAGCCGGACAGGGGGTTCAAACTACGAGCAGTACTTC
CASSRTGGSNYEQYF
>TRBV4-1|18|-|TRBJ2-1|-
TGCGCCAGCAGCCAAGATCATGGACGGGGGATATCGTACAATGAGCAGTTCTTC
CASSQDHGRGISYNEQFF
>TRBV12-3/TRBV12-4|16|-|TRBJ2-1|-
TGTGCCAGCAGGGGGCGGGGGCCGAGCTCCTACAATGAGCAGTTCTTC
CASRGRGPSSYNEQFF
>TRBV18|16|-|TRBJ2-3|-
TGTGCCAGCTCACCACTGGTTGCGGCTAGCACAGATACGCAGTATTTT
CASSPLVAASTDTQYF